This T cell receptor beta chain comes out of a study of vaccination and CD4 T cells after COVID-19. At the level of the study: Two-dose vaccination with either BNT162b2 or mRNA-1273 was given to participants.

Treatment noted: roughly nine-day PBMC culture with coronavirus spike peptide pools or control peptides (ViraFEST assay). Peptide-pool expansion of antigen-specific T cells preceded TCR sequencing in ViraFEST. Per germline, CDR1 MDHEN and CDR2 SYDVKM. The CDR3 covers 16 residues. V was pared by 5 bases and J by 2 bases, with 12 bases of the junction left unmatched. The assay that was used to sequence DNA from cultured CD4+ T cells was the Oncomine TCR Beta short-read assay. TCRdb used MiXCR to reprocess the PCR reads, holding one entry per CDR3 protein. Among under 14,000 distinct CDR3 sequences, roughly 26% were seen once, and the ten largest hold 24%. A note on this clonotype: Its antigen is undetermined.

This specimen was CD4+ T cells from blood, cultured in vitro, taken after SARS-CoV-2 vaccination. The chain carries TRBV28 and TRBJ2-7, with 7 bases identical to TRBD2. The sequence derives from a human donor who had recovered from COVID-19. The CDR3 here is CASSGLLAGLAYEQYF. DNA for the CDR3: TGTGCCAGCAGTGGGCTATTAGCGGGTTTGGCCTACGAGCAGTACTTC.